This TCR beta chain was recovered during a study of shared T cell receptors in the human thymus. Assay: immunoSEQ multiplex PCR; the TCRdb copy retains only in-frame clones and omits some. The sample holds some 700,000 clones, around 85% seen once. V gave up 3 bases and J gave up 6 bases, with 15 bases separating them. Per the germline V gene, CDR1 is MGHRA and CDR2 is YSYEKL. The CDR3 extends over 15 amino acids. These data also formed part of another study, on human thymus T cells. Per that study: The sample donors, healthy Finnish infants, were having corrective surgery for congenital heart defects. Thymus specimens were resections from corrective heart surgery. Thymic and blood repertoires seemed to favor certain V and J genes. Unrelated people showed highly overlapping thymic repertoires, related research reported.

The TCR comes from a girl less than two years old with a congenital heart defect. What was sequenced was thymocytes. The chain carries TRBV4-1 and TRBJ2-1; a weak D match, TRBD2 (6 bases). For the CDR3, the DNA is TGCGCCAGCAGCCACCCGACTAAAGCGGGCAATGAGCAGTTCTTC. Its protein is CASSHPTKAGNEQFF.